Shown below are 10 T cell receptor beta chains from a single sample sequenced in a study of T cells expressing NK-cell markers. Using the 5' RACE reads, TCRdb records one entry per CDR3 protein without DNA. This repertoire includes about 410,000 distinct CDR3 sequences. Specimen: blood T cells: a sorted CD56 or NKG2C T cell subset, CD4+ or CD8+ T cells, or bulk PBMC T cells (not recorded which). Every receptor here comes from a woman in her forties or fifties in good health.

The chain is built from TRBV7-8 and TRBJ2-1; TCRdb reports TRBD2, a call that lacks DNA to check it against. Germline V lookup: CDR1 SGHVS, CDR2 FQNEAQ. The CDR3 extends over 14 amino acids. The CDR3: CASSSRTSHNEQFF.

The chain employs TRBV7-9 and TRBJ2-1; TCRdb outputs TRBD2, but without DNA this stays unchecked. The germline V gene has CDR1 SEHNR and CDR2 FQNEAQ (reference sequence). This CDR3 comprises 13 residues. CDR3 region: CAGTGTTLNEQFF.

CDR3 protein: CAIQLEGTTGELFF. The chain uses TRBV10-3 and TRBJ2-2. The CDR3 consists of 14 residues. The germline gives CDR1 ENHRY, CDR2 SYGVKD.

J is TRBJ2-1 and V is TRBV5-6. This CDR3 comprises 16 residues. The germline CDR1 and CDR2 sequences are SGHDT and YYEEEE. CDR3 residues: CASSLSIGISYNEQFF.

The chain recombines TRBV29-1 with TRBJ2-5; TCRdb picks TRBD1, but there is no DNA to check that call. This CDR3 spans 14 amino acids. Per the germline V gene, CDR1 is SQVTM and CDR2 is ANQGSEA. CDR3 residues: CSVEALDRRETQYF.

The chain employs TRBV11-3 and TRBJ2-3. Germline CDR1 and CDR2: SGHNT and YENEEA. The CDR3 has 12 amino acids. This CDR3 reads CASESGTDTQYF.

This chain uses TRBV20-1 with TRBJ1-5; the TRBD1 assignment by TCRdb is unverifiable without DNA. The CDR3 loop spans 15 amino acids. Germline CDR1 is DFQATT and CDR2 is SNEGSKA (reference sequence). The CDR3 spells CSARRSQGSNQPQHF.

The rearrangement uses TRBV5-5 and TRBJ2-1; TCRdb names TRBD1, which stays unverified in the absence of DNA. Germline CDR1 reads SGHKS; CDR2 reads YYEKEE (reference sequence). The CDR3 loop spans 16 amino acids. The CDR3 is CASSLRFPRVDNEQFF.

The chain has TRBV5-1 and TRBJ2-7. CDR1 is SGHRS and CDR2 is YFSETQ in the germline V gene. CDR3 length equals 14 residues. The CDR3 spells CASSLVSVLYEQYF.

The CDR3 loop reads CASREQGMNTEAFF. J is TRBJ1-1 and V is TRBV9; TCRdb's D call, TRBD1, is unchecked because there is no DNA. Germline V gene data show CDR1 as SGDLS and CDR2 as YYNGEE. The CDR3 is made up of 14 amino acids.